This T cell receptor beta chain appears in the sequencing data of a study of CD8 T cells in ankylosing spondylitis. Study-wide points: Reports of some motif variants in reactive arthritis synovial fluid and blood predate this one.

Comments on this clonotype: Its matching antigen is unknown.

TCRdb fed the 5' RACE reads into MiXCR, producing one record per CDR3 protein. This table holds around 230,000 distinct CDR3 sequences, 8% to 9% found once. This CDR3 region has 17 residues. CDR1 is ENHRY and CDR2 is SYGVKD in the germline V gene. Trimming stripped 6 bases from V and 0 bases from J, with 18 bases between. Sequencing was carried out using blood, either unsorted or a sorted T cell fraction (not recorded which). This clonotype originated in a female donor with ankylosing spondylitis or in good health (not recorded which). J is TRBJ1-5 and V is TRBV10-3, with a possible D match to TRBD1 (5 bases). In DNA form, the CDR3 reads TGTGCCATCAGGGGGGACTTAAAGGACCTTAGCAATCAGCCCCAGCATTTT. Its protein product is CAIRGDLKDLSNQPQHF.